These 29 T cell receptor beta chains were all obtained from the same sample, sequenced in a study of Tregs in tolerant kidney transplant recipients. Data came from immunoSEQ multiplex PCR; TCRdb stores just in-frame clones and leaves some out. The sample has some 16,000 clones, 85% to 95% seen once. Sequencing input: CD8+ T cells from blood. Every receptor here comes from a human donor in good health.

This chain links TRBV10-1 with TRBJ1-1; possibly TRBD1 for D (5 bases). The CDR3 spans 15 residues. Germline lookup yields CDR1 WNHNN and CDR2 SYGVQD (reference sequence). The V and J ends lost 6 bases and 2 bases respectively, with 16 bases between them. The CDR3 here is CASSQPGHKNTEAFF. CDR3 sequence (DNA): TGCGCCAGCAGCCAACCCGGACACAAAAACACTGAAGCTTTCTTT.

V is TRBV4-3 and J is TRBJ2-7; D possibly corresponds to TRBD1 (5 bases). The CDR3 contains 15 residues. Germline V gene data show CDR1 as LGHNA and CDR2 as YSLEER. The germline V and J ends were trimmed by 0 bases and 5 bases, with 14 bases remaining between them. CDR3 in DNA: TGCGCCAGCAGCCAAGAAATCGGCAGGGTCCACGAGCAGTACTTC. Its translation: CASSQEIGRVHEQYF.

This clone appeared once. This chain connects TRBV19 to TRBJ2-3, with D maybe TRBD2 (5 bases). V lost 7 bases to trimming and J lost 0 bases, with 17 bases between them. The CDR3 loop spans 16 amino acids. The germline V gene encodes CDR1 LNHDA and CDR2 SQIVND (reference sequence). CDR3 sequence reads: CASNGGLLASTDTQYF. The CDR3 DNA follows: TGTGCCAGTAACGGTGGTCTGCTAGCTAGCACAGATACGCAGTATTTT. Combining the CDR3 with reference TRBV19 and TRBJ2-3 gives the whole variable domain DGGITQSPKYLFRKEGQNVTLSCEQNLNHDAMYWYRQDPGQGLRLIYYSQIVNDFQKGDIAEGYSVSREKKESFPLTVTSAQKNPTAFYLCASNGGLLASTDTQYFGPGTRLTVL.

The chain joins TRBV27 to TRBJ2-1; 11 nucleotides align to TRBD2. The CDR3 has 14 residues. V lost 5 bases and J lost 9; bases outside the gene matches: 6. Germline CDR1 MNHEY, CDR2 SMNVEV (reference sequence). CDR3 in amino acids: CASSTHGLAGEQFF. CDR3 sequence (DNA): TGTGCCAGCAGTACACACGGACTAGCGGGTGAGCAGTTCTTC.

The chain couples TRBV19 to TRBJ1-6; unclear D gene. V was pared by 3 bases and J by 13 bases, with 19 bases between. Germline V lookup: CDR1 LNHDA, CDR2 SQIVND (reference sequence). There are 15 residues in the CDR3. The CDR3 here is CASSIQPRGGRPLHF. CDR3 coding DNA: TGTGCCAGTAGTATCCAGCCACGAGGCGGGAGGCCCCTCCACTTT.

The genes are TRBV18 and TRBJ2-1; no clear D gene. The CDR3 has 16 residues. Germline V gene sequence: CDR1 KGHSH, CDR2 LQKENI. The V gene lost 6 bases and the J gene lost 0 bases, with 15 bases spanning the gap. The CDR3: CASSPPTFSSYNEQFF. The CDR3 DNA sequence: TGTGCCAGCTCCCCCCCGACTTTCAGCTCCTACAATGAGCAGTTCTTC.

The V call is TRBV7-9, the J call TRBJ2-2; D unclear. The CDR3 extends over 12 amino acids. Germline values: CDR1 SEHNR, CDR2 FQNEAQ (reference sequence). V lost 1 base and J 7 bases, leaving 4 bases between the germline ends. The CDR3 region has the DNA TGTGCCAGCAGCTTAGACCACGGGGAGCTGTTTTTT. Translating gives CASSLDHGELFF.

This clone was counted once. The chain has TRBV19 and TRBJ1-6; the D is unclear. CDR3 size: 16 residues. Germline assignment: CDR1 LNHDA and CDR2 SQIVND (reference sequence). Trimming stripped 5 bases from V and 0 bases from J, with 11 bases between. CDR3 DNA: TGTGCCAGTAGTCAGCAGACGAGCTCCTATAATTCACCCCTCCACTTT. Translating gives CASSQQTSSYNSPLHF.

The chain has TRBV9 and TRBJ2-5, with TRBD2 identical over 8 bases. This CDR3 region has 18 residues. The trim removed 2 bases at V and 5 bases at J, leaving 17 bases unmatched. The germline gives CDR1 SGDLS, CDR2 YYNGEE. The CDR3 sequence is CASSVRPNGGGIGETQYF. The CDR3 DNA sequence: TGTGCCAGCAGCGTCCGCCCAAACGGGGGGGGCATTGGGGAGACCCAGTACTTC.

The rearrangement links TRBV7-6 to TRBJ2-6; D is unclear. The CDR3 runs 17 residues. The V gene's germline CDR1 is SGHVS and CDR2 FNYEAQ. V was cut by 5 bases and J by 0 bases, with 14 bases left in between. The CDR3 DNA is TGTGCCAGCAGCCATGAACCCAGGATCTCTGGGGCCAACGTCCTGACTTTC. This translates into CASSHEPRISGANVLTF.

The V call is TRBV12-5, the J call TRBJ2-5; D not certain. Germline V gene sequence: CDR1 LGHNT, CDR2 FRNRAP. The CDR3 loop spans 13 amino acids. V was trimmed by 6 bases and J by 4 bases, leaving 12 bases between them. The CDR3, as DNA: TGTGCTAGTGGCCCCAACCCTCGAGAGACCCAGTACTTC. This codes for CASGPNPRETQYF.

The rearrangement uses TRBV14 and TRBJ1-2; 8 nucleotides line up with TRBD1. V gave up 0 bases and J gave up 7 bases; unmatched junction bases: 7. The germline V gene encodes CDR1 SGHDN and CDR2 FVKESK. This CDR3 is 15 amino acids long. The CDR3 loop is CASSQDLRGHSGYTF. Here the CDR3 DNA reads TGTGCCAGCAGCCAAGATCTCAGGGGGCACAGTGGCTACACCTTC.

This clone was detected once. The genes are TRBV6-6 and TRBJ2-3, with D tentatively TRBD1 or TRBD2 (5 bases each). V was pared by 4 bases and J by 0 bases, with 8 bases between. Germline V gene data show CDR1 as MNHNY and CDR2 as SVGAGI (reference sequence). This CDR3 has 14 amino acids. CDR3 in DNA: TGTGCCAGCAGTTTACGGGACAGCACAGATACGCAGTATTTT. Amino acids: CASSLRDSTDTQYF.

The CDR3 bases are TGTGCCAGCAGGGTCGGGACAGGGAGCGGCGAGCAGTACTTC. This sequence encodes CASRVGTGSGEQYF. This chain joins TRBV27 and TRBJ2-7; 9 bases are a match to TRBD1. This CDR3 contains 14 residues. Germline V gives CDR1 MNHEY, CDR2 SMNVEV (reference sequence). V dropped 6 bases and J dropped 6; count of bases not matched to a gene: 9.

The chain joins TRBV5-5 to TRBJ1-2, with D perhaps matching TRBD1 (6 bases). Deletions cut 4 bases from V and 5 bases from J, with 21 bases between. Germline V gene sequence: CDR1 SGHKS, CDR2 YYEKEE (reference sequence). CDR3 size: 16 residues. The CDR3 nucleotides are TGTGCCAGCAGCCCTCAAACCGGACAGCCCCGTTATGGCTACACCTTC. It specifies CASSPQTGQPRYGYTF.

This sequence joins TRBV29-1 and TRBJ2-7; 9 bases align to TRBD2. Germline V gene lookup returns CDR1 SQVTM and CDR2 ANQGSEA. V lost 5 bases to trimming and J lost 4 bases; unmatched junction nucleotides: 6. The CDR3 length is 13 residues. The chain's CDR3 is CSVSSGRGYEQYF. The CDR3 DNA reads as TGCAGCGTTAGTAGCGGGAGAGGATACGAGCAGTACTTC.

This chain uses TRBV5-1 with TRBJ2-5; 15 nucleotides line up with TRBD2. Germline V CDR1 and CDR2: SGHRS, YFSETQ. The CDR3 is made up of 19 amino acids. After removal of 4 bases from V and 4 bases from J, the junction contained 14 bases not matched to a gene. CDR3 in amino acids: CASSPWGLAGGGTGETQYF. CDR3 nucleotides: TGCGCCAGCAGCCCGTGGGGACTAGCGGGAGGAGGGACGGGAGAGACCCAGTACTTC.

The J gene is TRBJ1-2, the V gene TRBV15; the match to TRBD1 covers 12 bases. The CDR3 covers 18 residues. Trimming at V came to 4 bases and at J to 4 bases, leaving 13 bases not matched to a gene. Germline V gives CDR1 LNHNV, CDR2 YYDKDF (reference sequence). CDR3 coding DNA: TGTGCCACCAGCACCCGTCGGGACAGGGGGCAACGGCGCTATGGCTACACCTTC. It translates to CATSTRRDRGQRRYGYTF.

This chain's CDR3 is CASSHTGGYGYTF. Here the CDR3 DNA reads TGTGCCAGCAGCCACACAGGGGGCTATGGCTACACCTTC. The chain is built from TRBV14 and TRBJ1-2; TRBD1 matches 8 bases. CDR1 SGHDN and CDR2 FVKESK come from the germline V gene. The J segment lost 4 bases and the V segment lost 3 bases, leaving 1 base of the junction unmatched. The CDR3 consists of 13 residues.

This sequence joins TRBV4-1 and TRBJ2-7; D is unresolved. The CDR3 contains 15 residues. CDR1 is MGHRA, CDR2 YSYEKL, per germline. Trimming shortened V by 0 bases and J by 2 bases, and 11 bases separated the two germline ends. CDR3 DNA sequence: TGCGCCAGCAGCCAAGAAGAATCACCCGCCTACGAGCAGTACTTC. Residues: CASSQEESPAYEQYF.

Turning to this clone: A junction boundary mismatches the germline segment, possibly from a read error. The CDR3, as DNA: TGCAGCGTTGAGGGCTCGCAAGGGACCCAGTACTTC. Translating it yields CSVEGSQGTQYF. This chain uses TRBV29-1 with TRBJ2-5; the D is unclear. From germline, CDR1 is SQVTM and CDR2 ANQGSEA. The CDR3 loop spans 12 amino acids.

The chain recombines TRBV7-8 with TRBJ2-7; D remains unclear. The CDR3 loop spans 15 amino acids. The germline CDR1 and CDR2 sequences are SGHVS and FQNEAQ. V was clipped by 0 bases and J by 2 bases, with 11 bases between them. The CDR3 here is CASSLAGSITYEQYF. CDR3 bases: TGTGCCAGCAGCTTAGCGGGATCAATTACCTACGAGCAGTACTTC.

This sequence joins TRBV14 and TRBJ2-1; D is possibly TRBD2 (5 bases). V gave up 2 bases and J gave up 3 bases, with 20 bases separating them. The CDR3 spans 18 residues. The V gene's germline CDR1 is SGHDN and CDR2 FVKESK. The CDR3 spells CASSQPGSGLVRYNEQFF. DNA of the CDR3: TGTGCCAGCAGCCAACCGGGTTCGGGGTTAGTTCGCTACAATGAGCAGTTCTTC.

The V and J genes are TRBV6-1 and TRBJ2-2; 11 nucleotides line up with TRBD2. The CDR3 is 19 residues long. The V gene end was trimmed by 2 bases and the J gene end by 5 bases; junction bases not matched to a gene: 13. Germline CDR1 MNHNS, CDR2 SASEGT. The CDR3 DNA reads TGTGCCAGCAGTGAACGCGTTAGCGGGGGGGCCGGTTCTACCGGGGAGCTGTTTTTT. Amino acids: CASSERVSGGAGSTGELFF.

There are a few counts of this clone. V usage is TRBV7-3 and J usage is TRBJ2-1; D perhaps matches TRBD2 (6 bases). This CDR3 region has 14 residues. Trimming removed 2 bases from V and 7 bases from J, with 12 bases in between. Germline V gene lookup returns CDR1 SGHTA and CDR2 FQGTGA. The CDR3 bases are TGTGCCAGCAGCTTAGTGGGAGCGGGTAATGAGCAGTTCTTC. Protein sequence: CASSLVGAGNEQFF.

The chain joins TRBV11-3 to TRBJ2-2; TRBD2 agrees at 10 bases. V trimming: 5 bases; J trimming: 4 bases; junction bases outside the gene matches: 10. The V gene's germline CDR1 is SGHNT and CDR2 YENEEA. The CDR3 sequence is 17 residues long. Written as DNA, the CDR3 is TGTGCCAGCAGCCTCTTAACTAGCGGGGAGGGCACCGGGGAGCTGTTTTTT. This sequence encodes CASSLLTSGEGTGELFF.

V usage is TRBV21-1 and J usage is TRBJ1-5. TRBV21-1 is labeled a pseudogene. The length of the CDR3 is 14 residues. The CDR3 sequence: CASSKASLNQPQHF. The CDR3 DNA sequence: TGTGCCAGCAGCAAAGCTAGTCTGAATCAGCCCCAGCATTTT.

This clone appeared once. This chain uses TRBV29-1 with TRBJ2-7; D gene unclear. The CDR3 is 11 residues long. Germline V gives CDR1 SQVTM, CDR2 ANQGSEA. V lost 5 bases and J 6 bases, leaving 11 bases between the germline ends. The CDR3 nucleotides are TGCAGCGTTTTCCTCTACGGCGAGCAGTACTTC. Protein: CSVFLYGEQYF.

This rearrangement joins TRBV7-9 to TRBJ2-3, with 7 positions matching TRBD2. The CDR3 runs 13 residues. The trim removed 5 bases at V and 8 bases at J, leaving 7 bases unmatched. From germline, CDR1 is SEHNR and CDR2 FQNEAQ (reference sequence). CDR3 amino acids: CASSPGTGGTQYF. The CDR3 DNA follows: TGTGCCAGCAGCCCTGGGACGGGAGGTACGCAGTATTTT.